This T cell receptor (beta chain) stems from a study of T-cell reconstitution after alpha-beta-depleted transplantation in children (dated by TCRdb to between 2015 and 2016). Turning to the overall study: The study quantitatively tracked T-cell immune reconstitution after TCRalphabeta/CD19-depleted allogeneic hematopoietic cell transplantation in children using TCR repertoire profiling.

At least ten counts were recorded for this clonotype. Its antigen is not yet known. It has no much larger one-base neighbor in the sample; base qualities were not kept. Paper-wide results and their limitations: The high TCRbeta diversity at day 60 in some patients was ascribed to recipient T cells and intrathymic progenitors that had survived conditioning. The apparently early alphabetaT-cell count recovery about two months after transplant was reportedly dependent on only several hundred rapidly expanded clones derived from non-depleted graft cells. The frequencies of hyperexpanded clones fell over the following months, and after one year, T-cell counts and TCRbeta diversity were mostly attributed to newly produced T cells.

What this sample's treatment or condition label stands for: allogeneic hematopoietic cell transplantation with graft depleted of TCRalphabeta T cells and CD19 B cells. Transplant recipients were children who received TCRalphabeta/CD19-depleted allogeneic hematopoietic cell grafts. CDR1 and CDR2 were assigned from the germline V gene (reference sequence) as MNHEY and SMNVEV. V is reduced by 6 bases and J by 5 bases, leaving a spacing of 8 bases between them. The CDR3, from cysteine to phenylalanine, totals 12 residues. Here the CDR3 DNA is all that survives: 36 bases in frame from base 1. The library relied on PCR. The instrument was an Illumina HiSeq 2500. TCR library preparation used molecular barcoding, with unique molecular identifiers applied to normalize quantification of the TCRbeta repertoire. TCRdb reprocessing: public reads trimmed at Q25 with fastp, clones called with MiXCR, in-frame beta chains kept. All rows with the same CDR3 protein become a single entry with the most common DNA and genes. The table for this sample lists some 110,000 distinct CDR3 sequences; 10% of them were counted only once. The ten largest account for 34% of the sample.

Rearrangement joined TRBV27 to TRBJ2-1, with TRBD1 tentatively as D gene (5 bases match). The specimen comprised PBMCs, sampled before TCRalphabeta/CD19-depleted stem cell transplant. The receptor was derived from a boy aged 2 to 10 with acute lymphoblastic leukemia, due to receive a stem cell transplant. DNA sequence: TGTGCCAGCAGCACGACAGACAATGAGCAGTTCTTC. It codes for CASSTTDNEQFF.